This T cell receptor (beta chain) was recorded in a study of T cells in localized non-small cell lung cancer. Points from the study as a whole: Turning up in adjacent lung were a median roughly 50 of the top 100 tumor clones. Higher blood T cell density went with longer overall survival. Analysis by sequencing included only one tumor region, so heterogeneity remains possible.

Looked up from germline, CDR1 is SGHRS and CDR2 is YFSETQ. This CDR3 spans 11 amino acids. Trimming took off 4 bases at V and 4 bases at J, with 5 bases between the two ends. This clone occurred once. Its antigen remains unknown. Only in-frame clones appear in the TCRdb table, and some are missing; sequencing was by immunoSEQ multiplex PCR. The sample lists 90,000 to 95,000 clones; approximately 88% were seen once. The source is a man between 35 and 75 years old with stage I squamous cell lung carcinoma. The V gene is TRBV5-1, the J gene TRBJ2-5; a possible D gene is TRBD2 (5 bases). The sequencing here drew on peripheral blood, taken before any cancer treatment. CDR3: CASSGGETQYF. CDR3 nucleotides: TGCGCCAGCAGCGGAGGAGAGACCCAGTACTTC.